This is a list of T cell receptor beta chains from one sample in a study of cytomegalovirus exposure and HLA in healthy donors. Data came from immunoSEQ multiplex PCR; TCRdb stores just in-frame clones and leaves some out. This table holds about 330,000 clones, 75% to 90% found once. The sample was PBMCs. The receptors shown here come from a woman between 18 and 29 years old in good health and CMV-seronegative. The CDR3 runs from the conserved cysteine through the conserved F or W. A D gene is named only where the DNA matches it firmly. Clone sizes are given selectively: once, few, many, or a class where the clone is expanded.

j_gene: TRBJ2-5; abundance: .; d_gene: TRBD2; v_gene: TRBV4-2; CDR3nt: TGTGCCAGCAGCCCCGCCGGGAGGGGGGGACAAGAGACCCAGTACTTC; CDR3aa: CASSPAGRGGQETQYF
j_gene: TRBJ1-3; abundance: .; d_gene: .; v_gene: TRBV27; CDR3nt: TGTGCCAGCAGGCCGGCTGGAGAACCCTCTGGAAACACCATATATTTT; CDR3aa: CASRPAGEPSGNTIYF
j_gene: TRBJ2-5; abundance: .; d_gene: .; v_gene: TRBV5-6; CDR3nt: TGTGCCAGCAGCCAGAGGACAGTCCAAGAGACCCAGTACTTC; CDR3aa: CASSQRTVQETQYF
j_gene: TRBJ1-4; abundance: .; d_gene: TRBD1; v_gene: TRBV27; CDR3nt: TGTGCCAGCAGGACAGGGAGGTTTAGTGAAAAACTGTTTTTT; CDR3aa: CASRTGRFSEKLFF
j_gene: TRBJ1-1; abundance: few; d_gene: .; v_gene: TRBV18; CDR3nt: TGTGCCAGCTCACCAACAGGGTTTGAACAAACAGCAGGAGCTTTCTTT; CDR3aa: CASSPTGFEQTAGAFF
j_gene: TRBJ2-1; abundance: few; d_gene: .; v_gene: TRBV2; CDR3nt: TGTGCCAGCTCCGGCCGGAGGGGCAATGAGCAGTTCTTC; CDR3aa: CASSGRRGNEQFF
j_gene: TRBJ2-7; abundance: .; d_gene: TRBD2; v_gene: TRBV2; CDR3nt: TGTGCCAGCAGTGAGCGGGAGGGGGTGAACGAGCAGTACTTC; CDR3aa: CASSEREGVNEQYF
j_gene: TRBJ2-5; abundance: .; d_gene: TRBD2; v_gene: TRBV5-6; CDR3nt: TGTGCCAGCAGCTTGGTGGCTAGCGGGAAACAAGAGACCCAGTACTTC; CDR3aa: CASSLVASGKQETQYF
j_gene: TRBJ1-2; abundance: .; d_gene: TRBD1; v_gene: TRBV27; CDR3nt: TGTGCCAGCAGGTCCCGAACAGGGGGAAACTATGGCTACACCTTC; CDR3aa: CASRSRTGGNYGYTF
j_gene: TRBJ1-5; abundance: few; d_gene: .; v_gene: TRBV5-1; CDR3nt: TGCGCCAGCAGCCGGGATGGCAATCAGCCCCAGCATTTT; CDR3aa: CASSRDGNQPQHF
j_gene: TRBJ2-2; abundance: .; d_gene: .; v_gene: TRBV7-3; CDR3nt: TGTGCCAGCAGCGCCCAGGGGATCGTCACCGGGGAGCTGTTTTTT; CDR3aa: CASSAQGIVTGELFF
j_gene: TRBJ2-1; abundance: .; d_gene: .; v_gene: TRBV27; CDR3nt: TGTGCCAGCACCATCAGCAAGGAGGGAGTCAATGAGCAGTTCTTC; CDR3aa: CASTISKEGVNEQFF
j_gene: TRBJ1-4; abundance: .; d_gene: .; v_gene: TRBV5-1; CDR3nt: TGCGCCAGCAGCTTGGAGGGGAGGGATGGTGAAAAACTGTTTTTT; CDR3aa: CASSLEGRDGEKLFF
j_gene: TRBJ2-7; abundance: .; d_gene: .; v_gene: TRBV9; CDR3nt: TGTGCCAGCAGCGTAGAACAGGGAGTCGGCGAGCAGTACTTC; CDR3aa: CASSVEQGVGEQYF
j_gene: TRBJ2-7; abundance: .; d_gene: .; v_gene: TRBV4-2; CDR3nt: TGTGCCAGCAGCCAAAGATCGCGGGGTCCCTACGAGCAGTACTTC; CDR3aa: CASSQRSRGPYEQYF
j_gene: TRBJ2-7; abundance: .; d_gene: TRBD1; v_gene: TRBV6-6; CDR3nt: TGTGCCAGCAGCAGGGGGCAGACCTACGAGCAGTACTTC; CDR3aa: CASSRGQTYEQYF
j_gene: TRBJ2-3; abundance: once; d_gene: .; v_gene: TRBV29-1; CDR3nt: TGCAGCGTTGAGGAGTTCACAGATACGCAGTATTTT; CDR3aa: CSVEEFTDTQYF
j_gene: TRBJ2-1; abundance: .; d_gene: TRBD2; v_gene: TRBV6-5; CDR3nt: TGTGCCAGCAGCCTAGCGGGAGGCGTTTACAATGAGCAGTTCTTC; CDR3aa: CASSLAGGVYNEQFF
j_gene: TRBJ2-3; abundance: .; d_gene: .; v_gene: TRBV4-1; CDR3nt: TGCGCCAGCAGCCAAGTCATAGCCGATACGCAGTATTTT; CDR3aa: CASSQVIADTQYF
j_gene: TRBJ1-1; abundance: .; d_gene: TRBD1; v_gene: TRBV5-1; CDR3nt: TGCGCCAGCAGCTTGGGCACGGGACAGCCGTTCATGAACACTGAAGCTTTCTTT; CDR3aa: CASSLGTGQPFMNTEAFF
j_gene: TRBJ1-3; abundance: .; d_gene: .; v_gene: TRBV4-1; CDR3nt: TGCGCCAGCAGCCAAATCCTGTTGGGGACAATATATTTT; CDR3aa: CASSQILLGTIYF
j_gene: TRBJ2-1; abundance: once; d_gene: TRBD2; v_gene: TRBV5-1; CDR3nt: TGCGCCAGCAGCTTGGGAAGCGGGAGGGAGCCCAATGAGCAGTTCTTC; CDR3aa: CASSLGSGREPNEQFF
j_gene: TRBJ2-7; abundance: .; d_gene: TRBD1; v_gene: TRBV30; CDR3nt: TGTGCCTGGAAGGCGGGGCAGGGGGCTTACGAGCAGTACTTC; CDR3aa: CAWKAGQGAYEQYF
j_gene: TRBJ2-5; abundance: .; d_gene: TRBD1; v_gene: TRBV18; CDR3nt: TGTGCCAGCTCACCCCGGGGCCAGGGGGCAGAGACCCAGTACTTC; CDR3aa: CASSPRGQGAETQYF
j_gene: TRBJ2-7; abundance: .; d_gene: .; v_gene: TRBV6-5; CDR3nt: TGTGCCAGCAGTTACGACCGCGGGCCTGGATACGAGCAGTACTTC; CDR3aa: CASSYDRGPGYEQYF
j_gene: TRBJ2-2; abundance: .; d_gene: .; v_gene: TRBV6-1; CDR3nt: TGTGCCAGCAGCCTACAGGGGACTGGGACCGGGGAGCTGTTTTTT; CDR3aa: CASSLQGTGTGELFF
j_gene: TRBJ2-1; abundance: once; d_gene: TRBD2; v_gene: TRBV19; CDR3nt: TGTGCCAGTAGTATGGCGACTAGCGGGAGGAGCTCCTACAATGAGCAGTTCTTC; CDR3aa: CASSMATSGRSSYNEQFF
j_gene: TRBJ2-7; abundance: .; d_gene: .; v_gene: TRBV4-1; CDR3nt: TGCGCCAGCAGCCAAGGGGCCCTATCCTACGAGCAGTACTTC; CDR3aa: CASSQGALSYEQYF